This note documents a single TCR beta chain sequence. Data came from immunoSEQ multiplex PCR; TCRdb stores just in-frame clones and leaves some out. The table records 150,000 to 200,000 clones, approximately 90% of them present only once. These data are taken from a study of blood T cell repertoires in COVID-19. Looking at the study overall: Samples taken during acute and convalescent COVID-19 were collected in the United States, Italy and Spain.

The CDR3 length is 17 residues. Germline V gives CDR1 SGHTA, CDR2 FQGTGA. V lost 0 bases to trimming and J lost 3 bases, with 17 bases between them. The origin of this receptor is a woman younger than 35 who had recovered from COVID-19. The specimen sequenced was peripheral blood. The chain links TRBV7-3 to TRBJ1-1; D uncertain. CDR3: CASSLTYVYSPDTEAFF. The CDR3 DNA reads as TGTGCCAGCAGCTTAACGTACGTATACTCTCCGGACACTGAAGCTTTCTTT.